This is a list of T cell receptor beta chains from one sample in a study of T cells in Graves' hyperthyroidism and ophthalmopathy. TCRdb ran MiXCR on the multiplex PCR reads and lists one entry per CDR3 protein. The table records about 610,000 distinct CDR3 sequences, roughly 16% of them present only once. Material for sequencing was blood. All receptors come from a woman aged 35 to 49 with Graves' ophthalmopathy. CDR3s include the opening cysteine and the closing phenylalanine or tryptophan. Fields, in order: J gene, V gene, D gene, clone size, CDR3 protein, CDR3 DNA. The D gene is left open where the match is weak. Clone size is given for some rows only: seen once, a few or many times, or a class if the clone is expanded.

>TRBJ2-3|TRBV11-1|.|many
CASRQSTAVDTQYF
TGTGCCAGCAGACAAAGTACAGCGGTGGATACGCAGTATTTT
>TRBJ1-1|TRBV29-1|.|.
CSVVRNTEAFF
TGCAGCGTTGTAAGGAACACTGAAGCTTTCTTT
>TRBJ2-1|TRBV5-4|.|.
CASSSPGDPYNEQFF
TGTGCCAGCAGCTCCCCGGGGGATCCTTACAATGAGCAGTTCTTC
>TRBJ2-1|TRBV5-1|TRBD2|few
CASSLTSERGNEQFF
TGCGCCAGCAGCTTGACTAGCGAACGTGGGAATGAGCAGTTCTTC
>TRBJ2-1|TRBV30|TRBD2|many
CAWSVDGGGYNEQFF
TGTGCCTGGAGTGTAGACGGGGGGGGATACAATGAGCAGTTCTTC
>TRBJ1-1|TRBV5-1|.|.
CASSPDMSTEAFF
TGCGCCAGCAGCCCGGACATGAGCACTGAAGCTTTCTTT
>TRBJ2-7|TRBV15|.|.
CATSRDIGTGEQYF
TGTGCCACCAGCAGAGATATAGGTACAGGCGAGCAGTACTTC
>TRBJ1-1|TRBV6-2/TRBV6-3|TRBD1|many
CASSPGQLTEAFF
TGTGCCAGCAGTCCGGGACAGCTAACTGAAGCTTTCTTT
>TRBJ1-4|TRBV5-1|.|many
CASSLGGTNEKLFF
TGTGCCAGCAGTTTAGGGGGAACTAATGAAAAACTGTTTTTT
>TRBJ2-5|TRBV7-6|TRBD2|.
CASSPILAGGLKETQYF
TGTGCCAGCAGCCCAATACTAGCGGGGGGGCTCAAAGAGACCCAGTACTTC
>TRBJ2-1|TRBV5-6|TRBD2|few
CASSLVGTSGGLRQFF
TGTGCCAGCAGCTTGGTGGGGACTAGCGGGGGGCTCAGGCAGTTCTTC
>TRBJ2-7|TRBV6-2/TRBV6-3|TRBD1|many
CASSPGQAPYEQYF
TGTGCCAGCAGCCCGGGACAGGCACCCTACGAGCAGTACTTC
>TRBJ1-2|TRBV28|TRBD1|few
CASSRGFDYGYTF
TGTGCCAGCAGCAGGGGGTTTGACTATGGCTACACCTTC
>TRBJ2-2|TRBV12-3/TRBV12-4|.|few
CASSLGGGQGPGELFF
TGTGCCAGCAGTTTAGGCGGTGGGCAGGGCCCCGGGGAGCTGTTTTTT
>TRBJ1-5|TRBV27|TRBD1|.
CASSLTLQGNQPQHF
TGTGCCAGCAGCCTTACCCTACAGGGGAATCAGCCCCAGCATTTT
>TRBJ2-3|TRBV30|TRBD1|few
CAWSMGTGGLTDTQYF
TGTGCCTGGAGCATGGGGACAGGGGGACTCACAGATACGCAGTATTTT
>TRBJ2-7|TRBV5-1|.|.
CASSLGGGQTYEQYF
TGCGCCAGCAGCTTGGGAGGGGGACAAACCTACGAGCAGTACTTC
>TRBJ2-5|TRBV10-3|TRBD1|.
CATGDRVQETQYF
TGTGCCACCGGGGACAGAGTACAAGAGACCCAGTACTTC
>TRBJ2-3|TRBV7-9|.|few
CASSKEIWEDTQYF
TGTGCCAGCAGCAAAGAGATTTGGGAAGATACGCAGTATTTT
>TRBJ2-3|TRBV20-1|.|.
CSASSNGLTDTQYF
TGCAGTGCTAGTAGTAACGGACTCACAGATACGCAGTATTTT
>TRBJ2-1|TRBV20-1|.|few
CSAPETYNEQFF
TGCAGTGCCCCCGAAACTTACAATGAGCAGTTCTTC
>TRBJ1-1|TRBV30|.|.
CAWSDENTEAFF
TGTGCCTGGAGTGACGAGAACACTGAAGCTTTCTTT
>TRBJ2-7|TRBV12-5|.|.
CASGPTVYEQYF
TGTGCTAGTGGTCCGACAGTCTACGAGCAGTACTTC
>TRBJ1-6|TRBV13|TRBD1|many
CASSLNGQGGNSPLHF
TGTGCCAGCAGCTTAAACGGACAGGGAGGCAATTCACCCCTCCACTTT
>TRBJ1-2|TRBV18|.|few
CASSSGIEQSYGYTF
TGTGCCAGCTCATCGGGGATTGAACAAAGCTATGGCTACACCTTC
>TRBJ2-3|TRBV19|TRBD2|many
CASSTRSSGVADTQYF
TGTGCCAGTAGTACCCGGAGTAGCGGGGTCGCAGATACGCAGTATTTT
>TRBJ1-2|TRBV12-5|.|few
CASGPRTTANYGYTF
TGTGCTAGTGGTCCCCGGACGACAGCTAACTATGGCTACACCTTC
>TRBJ2-2|TRBV20-1|.|few
CSARDPRGDHGELFF
TGCAGTGCTAGAGATCCCAGGGGTGATCACGGGGAGCTGTTTTTT
>TRBJ2-7|TRBV20-1|TRBD2|.
CSAAPPGTSGGYLYVEEQYF
TGCAGTGCTGCCCCCCCCGGGACTAGCGGGGGCTATCTATACGTCGAGGAGCAGTACTTC
>TRBJ2-2|TRBV12-3/TRBV12-4|TRBD1|few
CASSSRDRGGGELFF
TGTGCCAGCAGTTCCCGGGACAGGGGTGGCGGGGAGCTGTTTTTT
>TRBJ2-7|TRBV19|.|once
CASSITGTYEQYF
TGTGCCAGTAGTATAACAGGGACCTACGAGCAGTACTTC